A selection of T cell receptor beta chains follows, all from one sample in a study of cytomegalovirus exposure and HLA in healthy donors. Clones were read by immunoSEQ multiplex PCR, and TCRdb kept only the in-frame ones, dropping some. The sample has more than 65,000 clones. The sample consisted of PBMCs. The receptors here all came from a man aged 35 to 55 in good health and CMV-seronegative. CDR3s include the opening cysteine and the closing phenylalanine or tryptophan. The order of the fields is V gene, D gene, CDR3 length, J gene, CDR3 protein, CDR3 DNA. A D gene is named only where the DNA matches it firmly.

TRBV27	.	13	TRBJ1-1	CASSYKGGMRAFF	TGTGCCAGCAGTTATAAAGGAGGGATGAGAGCTTTCTTT
TRBV5-5	.	13	TRBJ1-5	CASSLALNQPQHF	TGTGCCAGCAGCTTGGCCCTAAATCAGCCCCAGCATTTT
TRBV7-3	.	16	TRBJ2-2	CASSLNSGAKTGELFF	TGTGCCAGCAGCTTAAATAGCGGTGCGAAGACCGGGGAGCTGTTTTTT
TRBV4-2	.	16	TRBJ1-4	CASSQAQGRGGEKLFF	TGTGCCAGCAGCCAAGCCCAGGGGAGAGGCGGTGAAAAACTGTTTTTT
TRBV18	TRBD1	17	TRBJ1-1	CASSTTGGGGSLTEAFF	TGTGCCAGCTCGACGACAGGGGGTGGGGGGAGTTTGACTGAAGCTTTCTTT
TRBV7-3	.	13	TRBJ1-1	CASSLGGSGEAFF	TGTGCCAGCAGCTTAGGCGGGTCGGGTGAAGCTTTCTTT
TRBV5-1	TRBD2	17	TRBJ2-2	CASSQTSGGAWAGELFF	TGCGCCAGCAGTCAGACTAGCGGGGGGGCCTGGGCCGGGGAGCTGTTTTTT
TRBV7-9	.	14	TRBJ2-7	CASSLVQDPYEQYF	TGTGCCAGCAGCTTAGTACAGGATCCCTACGAGCAGTACTTC
TRBV6-1	TRBD1	16	TRBJ1-5	CASSDKGTGFYQPQHF	TGTGCCAGCAGTGATAAGGGGACAGGCTTTTATCAGCCCCAGCATTTT
TRBV28	.	16	TRBJ1-2	CASTPAGLDGNYGYTF	TGTGCCAGCACTCCCGCGGGCCTAGACGGTAACTATGGCTACACCTTC
TRBV14	TRBD1	15	TRBJ2-7	CASSLGTGGSYEQYF	TGTGCCAGCAGCCTGGGGACAGGGGGCTCCTACGAGCAGTACTTC
TRBV21-1	.	18	TRBJ1-6	CASSKGGTGGFYNSPLHF	TGTGCCAGCAGCAAAGGAGGGACAGGGGGCTTCTATAATTCACCCCTCCACTTT
TRBV2	.	12	TRBJ2-1	CASSVEGNEQFF	TGTGCCAGCAGTGTAGAGGGCAATGAGCAGTTCTTC
TRBV29-1	.	15	TRBJ1-3	CSALLPGGSGNTIYF	TGCAGCGCCCTTTTGCCCGGAGGCTCTGGAAACACCATATATTTT
TRBV18	.	18	TRBJ1-5	CASSPVQVNIYSNQPQHF	TGTGCCAGCTCACCAGTGCAGGTCAATATTTATAGCAATCAGCCCCAGCATTTT
TRBV27	TRBD2	15	TRBJ2-3	CASRTIGGATDTQYF	TGTGCCAGCAGGACTATCGGGGGGGCCACAGATACGCAGTATTTT
TRBV6-1	TRBD2	19	TRBJ2-1	CASSGSPTSGGGSTNEQFF	TGTGCCAGCAGTGGCTCACCCACTAGCGGGGGGGGCTCGACAAATGAGCAGTTCTTC
TRBV5-1	.	19	TRBJ1-6	CASSLGGRRPSSYNSPLHF	TGCGCCAGCAGCTTGGGGGGGCGTCGGCCTAGCTCCTATAATTCACCCCTCCACTTT
TRBV9	.	14	TRBJ2-3	CASTQRTSTDTQYF	TGTGCCAGCACCCAACGGACTAGCACAGATACGCAGTATTTT
TRBV29-1	.	15	TRBJ1-1	CSVEDGRRGNTEAFF	TGCAGCGTTGAAGACGGGAGGAGGGGGAACACTGAAGCTTTCTTT
TRBV19	TRBD1	15	TRBJ2-2	CASSTGTANTGELFF	TGTGCCAGTAGTACCGGGACAGCGAACACCGGGGAGCTGTTTTTT
TRBV2	.	14	TRBJ2-3	CASSTGRGTDTQYF	TGTGCCAGCAGTACAGGGAGGGGCACAGATACGCAGTATTTT
TRBV14	.	12	TRBJ1-1	CASSSMDRRAFF	TGTGCCAGCAGTTCTATGGACAGAAGAGCTTTCTTT
TRBV7-9	TRBD1	16	TRBJ1-4	CASSLRGTGSGEKLFF	TGTGCCAGCAGCCTAAGAGGGACAGGGAGCGGGGAAAAACTGTTTTTT
TRBV19	.	14	TRBJ1-2	CASSMSDRYYGYTF	TGTGCCAGTAGTATGTCGGACAGATACTATGGCTACACCTTC
TRBV28	.	15	TRBJ1-1	CASSLGGGLNTEAFF	TGTGCCAGCAGTTTAGGGGGAGGGTTGAACACTGAAGCTTTCTTT
TRBV6-5	.	15	TRBJ1-2	CASSYSDGANYGYTF	TGTGCCAGCAGTTACTCGGACGGGGCTAACTATGGCTACACCTTC
TRBV5-1	TRBD2	15	TRBJ2-1	CASSLETSRWDEQFF	TGCGCCAGCAGCTTGGAGACTAGCCGTTGGGATGAGCAGTTCTTC
TRBV4-1	.	17	TRBJ1-2	CASTTTVAGRRADGYTF	TGCGCCAGTACAACTACCGTCGCGGGACGACGGGCGGATGGCTACACCTTC
TRBV6-1	TRBD1	13	TRBJ2-4	CASSRDRGDIQYF	TGTGCCAGCAGCCGGGACAGGGGGGACATTCAGTACTTC
TRBV27	.	14	TRBJ1-1	CASSLTGGAGEAFF	TGTGCCAGCAGTTTAACAGGAGGGGCCGGTGAAGCTTTCTTT
TRBV29-1	TRBD1	13	TRBJ1-5	CSVSTGGGQPQHF	TGCAGCGTATCGACAGGGGGCGGTCAGCCCCAGCATTTT
TRBV13	.	14	TRBJ1-1	CASSFNRENTEAFF	TGTGCCAGCAGCTTTAACAGGGAGAACACTGAAGCTTTCTTT
TRBV15	.	16	TRBJ2-2	CATSIWGGGPGGELFF	TGTGCCACCAGCATATGGGGAGGGGGGCCAGGCGGGGAGCTGTTTTTT
TRBV10-3	.	15	TRBJ1-1	CAISGSEEGASEAFF	TGTGCCATCAGTGGTTCCGAAGAAGGGGCGAGTGAAGCTTTCTTT
TRBV30	.	14	TRBJ2-2	CAWSVRLNTGELFF	TGTGCCTGGAGTGTACGACTGAACACCGGGGAGCTGTTTTTT
TRBV9	.	15	TRBJ2-7	CASSARSDRPYEQYF	TGTGCCAGCAGCGCGAGGTCGGACAGACCCTACGAGCAGTACTTC
TRBV15	.	19	TRBJ1-1	CATSRDDGLGLAMNTEAFF	TGTGCCACCAGCAGAGATGACGGGTTGGGTCTGGCAATGAACACTGAAGCTTTCTTT
TRBV7-2	TRBD1	15	TRBJ2-7	CASSLTGTGLNEQYF	TGTGCCAGCAGCCTCACCGGGACAGGGCTCAACGAGCAGTACTTC
TRBV5-4	TRBD2	15	TRBJ2-3	CASRRTSGGLDTQYF	TGTGCCAGCAGACGGACTAGCGGGGGTTTGGATACGCAGTATTTT
TRBV28	.	12	TRBJ2-3	CASSSPINTQYF	TGTGCCAGCAGTTCCCCTATCAATACGCAGTATTTT
TRBV5-1	.	14	TRBJ2-7	CASSLAVLDYEQYF	TGCGCCAGCAGCTTGGCGGTTCTTGACTACGAGCAGTACTTC
TRBV30	TRBD2	15	TRBJ2-7	CAWSPLAGVAYEQYF	TGTGCCTGGAGTCCACTAGCGGGGGTGGCCTACGAGCAGTACTTC
TRBV30	TRBD2	18	TRBJ2-5	CAWSVASGGVFGQETQYF	TGTGCCTGGAGTGTAGCTAGCGGGGGGGTATTTGGACAAGAGACCCAGTACTTC
TRBV19	TRBD1	14	TRBJ2-1	CASRRGPASDEQFF	TGTGCCAGTAGAAGGGGGCCGGCTAGTGATGAGCAGTTCTTC
TRBV4-1	TRBD2	17	TRBJ2-3	CASSQDTGTSPPDTQYF	TGCGCCAGCAGCCAAGATACCGGGACTAGCCCCCCAGATACGCAGTATTTT
TRBV5-4	.	15	TRBJ1-2	CASSSVGDTYYGYTF	TGTGCCAGCAGCTCTGTCGGGGACACCTACTATGGCTACACCTTC
TRBV30	TRBD1	15	TRBJ1-4	CAWSASDRVHEKLFF	TGTGCCTGGAGTGCCTCGGACAGGGTTCATGAAAAACTGTTTTTT
TRBV30	TRBD1	13	TRBJ1-5	CAWSGTGLQPQHF	TGTGCCTGGAGTGGGACAGGGCTTCAGCCCCAGCATTTT
TRBV6-6	TRBD1	16	TRBJ1-6	CASNEGAGQTNSPLHF	TGTGCCAGCAATGAGGGGGCGGGACAGACTAATTCACCCCTCCACTTT
TRBV5-1	.	17	TRBJ1-5	CASSLTQTGFPNQPQHF	TGCGCCAGCAGCTTGACCCAAACAGGGTTCCCTAATCAGCCCCAGCATTTT
TRBV6-5	.	15	TRBJ1-3	CASSYSYSSGNTIYF	TGTGCCAGCAGTTACTCGTACAGCTCTGGAAACACCATATATTTT
TRBV5-1	.	15	TRBJ1-4	CASSLGDRSNEKLFF	TGCGCCAGCAGCTTGGGTGACAGGTCTAATGAAAAACTGTTTTTT
TRBV4-2	TRBD2	16	TRBJ2-2	CASSQLAGINTGELFF	TGTGCCAGCAGCCAACTAGCGGGGATCAACACCGGGGAGCTGTTTTTT
TRBV12-2	.	16	TRBJ1-1	CASRFPLGQRNTEAFF	TGTGCAAGTCGATTTCCCTTAGGACAGAGGAACACTGAAGCTTTCTTT
TRBV6-5	.	14	TRBJ1-1	CASRGAGANTEAFF	TGTGCCAGCAGGGGAGCAGGGGCGAACACTGAAGCTTTCTTT
TRBV13	TRBD1	16	TRBJ2-3	CASRPQTGRGTNTQYF	TGTGCCAGCAGACCTCAGACAGGGAGAGGCACCAATACGCAGTATTTT